These 16 T cell receptor beta chains originate from one sample sequenced in a study of CD8+CD57+ T cells in acquired aplastic anemia. Genomic DNA served as template for TCR beta VDJ and CDR3 profiling. One entry per CDR3 protein, called by TCRdb with MiXCR from the reads. Of under 250,000 distinct CDR3 sequences listed, roughly 60% are singletons. CD8+CD57+ cell expansion, shown by flow cytometry, had occurred in the patients selected for sequencing. Material for sequencing was sorted CD4+, CD8+, or CD8+CD57+ T cells (not recorded which) from PBMCs. All receptors come from a human donor with aplastic anemia.

In its sample, this clonotype was seen many times. The J gene is TRBJ2-7, the V gene TRBV9, with no clear D. The CDR3 consists of 14 residues. V lost 0 bases to trimming and J lost 1 base, with 8 bases between them. Per germline, CDR1 SGDLS and CDR2 YYNGEE. Here the CDR3 reads CASSVVQSSYEQYF. CDR3 in DNA: TGTGCCAGCAGCGTAGTACAGTCTTCCTACGAGCAGTACTTC.

On this clonotype itself: Sequence at one end of the junction differs from germline and may be a read error. This chain links TRBV10-3 with TRBJ2-7; D is tentatively TRBD1 or TRBD2 (6 bases each). Germline assignment: CDR1 ENHRY and CDR2 SYGVKD. The CDR3 has 15 amino acids. CDR3 sequence: CAINRSGGNSYEQYF. CDR3 nucleotides: TGCGCCATCAACCGCTCCGGGGGCAATTCCTACGAGCAGTACTTC.

This clonotype turned up a few times. The genes are TRBV19 and TRBJ2-7, with D tentatively TRBD1 (5 bases). Germline V gene lookup returns CDR1 LNHDA and CDR2 SQIVND (reference sequence). V gave up 9 bases and J gave up 1 base, with 13 bases separating them. This CDR3 is 13 amino acids long. The CDR3 region has the DNA TGTGCCAGCAATGGGGCCGGATCCTACGAGCAGTACTTC. Its protein is CASNGAGSYEQYF.

V usage is TRBV15 and J usage is TRBJ1-2, with 7 bases that match TRBD1. This CDR3 region has 16 residues. The junction had 11 bases not matched to a gene; V was cut back by 0 bases and J by 7 bases. Germline CDR1 and CDR2: LNHNV and YYDKDF (reference sequence). This CDR3 is CATSREGDSRYVGYTF. CDR3 coding DNA: TGTGCCACCAGCAGAGAAGGGGACAGTCGATACGTTGGCTACACCTTC.

This clonotype came up once. The junction does not match germline at one end; this may be a read error. The chain joins TRBV7-7 to TRBJ2-7; perhaps TRBD2 as D (6 bases). This CDR3 is built from 13 residues. Germline lookup yields CDR1 SSHAT and CDR2 FNYEAQ (reference sequence). The CDR3: CASSWGLNYERYF. Here the CDR3 DNA reads TGTGCTAGCAGCTGGGGACTGAACTACGAGCGGTACTTC.

The gene calls are TRBV29-1 and TRBJ2-1; tentatively, D is TRBD1 (5 bases). CDR3 size: 12 residues. Germline-derived CDR1 and CDR2 are SQVTM and ANQGSEA. Trimming removed 7 bases at V and 9 bases at J, with 16 bases between. The CDR3 DNA sequence: TGCAGCGCGTTATCAGGGTTGGTTGAGCAGTTCTTC. As protein: CSALSGLVEQFF.

This chain links TRBV7-9 with TRBJ2-5; D unclear. CDR3 length: 11 amino acids. Trimming shortened V by 6 bases and J by 6 bases, and 8 bases separated the two germline ends. The germline gives CDR1 SEHNR, CDR2 FQNEAQ (reference sequence). CDR3 loop: CASSQDQTQYF. CDR3 DNA sequence: TGTGCCAGCAGTCAGGACCAGACCCAGTACTTC.

The chain carries TRBV7-9 and TRBJ2-7, with TRBD2 matching 14 bases. CDR3 length equals 16 residues. Germline loops: CDR1 SEHNR, CDR2 FQNEAQ (reference sequence). Trimming at V came to 4 bases and at J to 7 bases, leaving 9 bases not matched to a gene. CDR3 DNA sequence: TGTGCCAGCAGCTCCCGAACGACTAGCGGGGGGGCTGAGCAGTACTTC. It translates to CASSSRTTSGGAEQYF.

J is TRBJ1-2 and V is TRBV20-1; D is ambiguous. Trimming took off 1 base at V and 5 bases at J, with 20 bases between the two ends. The CDR3 spans 16 residues. In germline, CDR1 is DFQATT, CDR2 SNEGSKA (reference sequence). The CDR3 nucleotides are TGCAGTGCTAGAGCCCTTGGGAGGGAAAGAGAATATGGCTACACCTTC. This translates into CSARALGREREYGYTF.

This rearrangement joins TRBV25-1 to TRBJ2-1; 12 positions agree with TRBD1. J lost 8 bases, V lost 3 bases, and 8 bases had no gene match. CDR3 length: 16 residues. Per the germline V gene, CDR1 is MGHDK and CDR2 is SYGVNS. CDR3 amino acids: CASSESGTGGFHEQFF. The CDR3 DNA is TGTGCCAGCAGTGAGTCGGGGACAGGGGGCTTCCATGAGCAGTTCTTC.

The chain couples TRBV15 to TRBJ2-1, with D perhaps TRBD1 or TRBD2 (5 bases each). The germline CDR1 and CDR2 sequences are LNHNV and YYDKDF (reference sequence). The CDR3 is 16 amino acids. V lost 3 bases to trimming and J lost 12 bases, with 24 bases between them. The CDR3 reads CATSSSRSGQFSWQFF. The CDR3 DNA reads as TGTGCCACCAGCAGCTCCAGGTCGGGGCAATTTTCCTGGCAGTTCTTC. Full variable domain (rest looked up from reference TRBV15 and TRBJ2-1): DAMVIQNPRYQVTQFGKPVTLSCSQTLNHNVMYWYQQKSSQAPKLLFHYYDKDFNNEADTPDNFQSRRPNTSFCFLDIRSPGLGDTAMYLCATSSSRSGQFSWQFFGPGTRLTVL.

V is TRBV19 and J is TRBJ1-2; 8 nucleotides align to TRBD1. The CDR3 has 14 residues. Trimming cost V 5 bases and J 5 bases; bases outside gene matches: 7. Looked up from germline, CDR1 is LNHDA and CDR2 is SQIVND (reference sequence). CDR3 sequence reads: CASSPLDRGYGYTF. As DNA, the CDR3 is TGTGCCAGTAGTCCACTCGACAGGGGATATGGCTACACCTTC.

Points on this clonotype: An end of the junction differs from the germline gene, which may be a read error. The chain has TRBV10-3 and TRBJ2-7; D not resolved. Per germline, CDR1 ENHRY and CDR2 SYGVKD. CDR3 length equals 12 residues. CDR3 DNA: TGTGCCATCAGCGAGTCTGGAGAGGTAAAGTACTTC. Amino acid sequence: CAISESGEVKYF.

Many counts were recorded for this clonotype. V usage is TRBV5-5 and J usage is TRBJ2-1, with D possibly being TRBD1 or TRBD2 (5 bases each). With 0 bases removed from V and 3 bases from J, the gap between germline ends came to 13 bases. The CDR3 is made up of 16 amino acids. The germline gives CDR1 SGHKS, CDR2 YYEKEE (reference sequence). This chain's CDR3 is CASSLGFGTFYNEQFF. The CDR3 DNA follows: TGTGCCAGCAGCTTGGGATTTGGGACGTTCTACAATGAGCAGTTCTTC.

V and J are TRBV6-1 and TRBJ2-7; maybe TRBD2 (6 bases). The CDR3 is 13 amino acids. CDR1 and CDR2 (germline): MNHNS, SASEGT. The V end lost 3 bases, the J end lost 2 bases, and 8 bases lay between the germline ends. CDR3 residues: CASSEGGTYEQYF. The DNA of the CDR3 is TGTGCCAGCAGTGAGGGGGGAACCTACGAGCAGTACTTC.

The V and J genes are TRBV7-9 and TRBJ2-1; 10 nucleotides line up with TRBD1. V shed 5 bases and J 7 bases; nucleotides not matched to a gene: 11. CDR1 and CDR2 (germline): SEHNR, FQNEAQ (reference sequence). The CDR3 consists of 16 residues. CDR3 sequence: CASSPQGTGVVNEQFF. CDR3 in DNA: TGTGCCAGCAGCCCGCAGGGGACAGGGGTTGTGAATGAGCAGTTCTTC.